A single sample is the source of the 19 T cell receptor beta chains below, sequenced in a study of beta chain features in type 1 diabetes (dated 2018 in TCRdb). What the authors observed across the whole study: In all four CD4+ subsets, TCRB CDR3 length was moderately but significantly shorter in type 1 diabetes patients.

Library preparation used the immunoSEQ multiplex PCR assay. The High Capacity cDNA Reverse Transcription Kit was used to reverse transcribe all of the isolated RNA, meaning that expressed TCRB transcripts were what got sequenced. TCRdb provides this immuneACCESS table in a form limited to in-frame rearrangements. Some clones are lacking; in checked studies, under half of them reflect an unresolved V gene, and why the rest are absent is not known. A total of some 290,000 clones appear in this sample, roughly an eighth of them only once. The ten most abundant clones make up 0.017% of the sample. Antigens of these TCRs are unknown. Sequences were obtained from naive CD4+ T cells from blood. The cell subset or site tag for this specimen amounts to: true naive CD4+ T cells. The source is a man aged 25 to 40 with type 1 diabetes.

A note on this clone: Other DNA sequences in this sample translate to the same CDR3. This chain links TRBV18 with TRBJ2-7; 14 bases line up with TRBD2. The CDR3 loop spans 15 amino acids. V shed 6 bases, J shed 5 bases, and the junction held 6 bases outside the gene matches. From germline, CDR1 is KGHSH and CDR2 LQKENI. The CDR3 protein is CASSPGTSGSHEQYF. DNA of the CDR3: TGTGCCAGCTCCCCTGGGACTAGCGGGAGCCACGAGCAGTACTTC.

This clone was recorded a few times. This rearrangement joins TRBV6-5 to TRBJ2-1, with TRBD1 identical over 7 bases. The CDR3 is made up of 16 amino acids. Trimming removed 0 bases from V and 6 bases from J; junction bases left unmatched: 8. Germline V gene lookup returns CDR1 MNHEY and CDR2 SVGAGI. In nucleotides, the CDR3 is TGTGCCAGCAGTTACTCGGGTAGGGGGCAGGCCAATGAGCAGTTCTTC. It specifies CASSYSGRGQANEQFF.

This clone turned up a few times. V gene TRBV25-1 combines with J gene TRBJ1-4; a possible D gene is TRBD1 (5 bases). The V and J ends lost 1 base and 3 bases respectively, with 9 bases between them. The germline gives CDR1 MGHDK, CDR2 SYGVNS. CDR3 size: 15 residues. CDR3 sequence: CASSEWIGANEKLFF. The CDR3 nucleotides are TGTGCCAGCAGTGAATGGATAGGGGCTAATGAAAAACTGTTTTTT.

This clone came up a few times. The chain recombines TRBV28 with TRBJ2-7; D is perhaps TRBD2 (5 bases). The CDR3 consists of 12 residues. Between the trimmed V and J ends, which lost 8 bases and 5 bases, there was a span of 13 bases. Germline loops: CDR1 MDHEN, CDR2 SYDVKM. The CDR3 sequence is CASGREGHEQYF. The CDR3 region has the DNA TGTGCCAGCGGCCGTGAGGGCCACGAGCAGTACTTC.

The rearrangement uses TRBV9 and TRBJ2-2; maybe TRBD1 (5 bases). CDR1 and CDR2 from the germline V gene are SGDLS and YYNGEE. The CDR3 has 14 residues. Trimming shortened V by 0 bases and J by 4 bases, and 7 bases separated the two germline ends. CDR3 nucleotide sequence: TGTGCCAGCAGCGTAGCAGGGTCCACCGGGGAGCTGTTTTTT. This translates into CASSVAGSTGELFF.

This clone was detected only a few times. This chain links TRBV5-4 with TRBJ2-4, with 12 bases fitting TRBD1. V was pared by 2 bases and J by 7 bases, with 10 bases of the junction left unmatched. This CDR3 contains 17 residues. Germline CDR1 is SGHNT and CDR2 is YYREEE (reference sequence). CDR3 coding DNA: TGTGCCAGCAGCTTTGGTCCTCCGGGACAGGGGGCGAACATTCAGTACTTC. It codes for CASSFGPPGQGANIQYF. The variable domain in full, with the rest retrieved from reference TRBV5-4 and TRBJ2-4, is ETGVTQSPTHLIKTRGQQVTLRCSSQSGHNTVSWYQQALGQGPQFIFQYYREEENGRGNFPPRFSGLQFPNYSSELNVNALELDDSALYLCASSFGPPGQGANIQYFGAGTRLSVL.

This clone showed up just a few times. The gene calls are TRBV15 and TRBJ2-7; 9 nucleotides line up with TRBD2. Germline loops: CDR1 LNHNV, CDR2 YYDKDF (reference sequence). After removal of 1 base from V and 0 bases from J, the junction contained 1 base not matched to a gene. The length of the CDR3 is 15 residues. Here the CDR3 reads CATSRGSGSSYEQYF. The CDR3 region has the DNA TGTGCCACCAGCAGAGGTAGCGGGAGCTCCTACGAGCAGTACTTC. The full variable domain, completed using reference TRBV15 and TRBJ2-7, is DAMVIQNPRYQVTQFGKPVTLSCSQTLNHNVMYWYQQKSSQAPKLLFHYYDKDFNNEADTPDNFQSRRPNTSFCFLDIRSPGLGDTAMYLCATSRGSGSSYEQYFGPGTRLTVT.

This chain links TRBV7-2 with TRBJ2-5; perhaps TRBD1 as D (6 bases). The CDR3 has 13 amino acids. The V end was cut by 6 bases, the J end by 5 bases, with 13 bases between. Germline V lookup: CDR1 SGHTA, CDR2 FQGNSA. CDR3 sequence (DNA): TGTGCCAGCAGGCACACAGGGTCCGAGACCCAGTACTTC. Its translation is CASRHTGSETQYF. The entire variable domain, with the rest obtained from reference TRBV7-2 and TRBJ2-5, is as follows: GAGVSQSPSNKVTEKGKDVELRCDPISGHTALYWYRQSLGQGLEFLIYFQGNSAPDKSGLPSDRFSAERTGGSVSTLTIQRTQQEDSAVYLCASRHTGSETQYFGPGTRLLVL.

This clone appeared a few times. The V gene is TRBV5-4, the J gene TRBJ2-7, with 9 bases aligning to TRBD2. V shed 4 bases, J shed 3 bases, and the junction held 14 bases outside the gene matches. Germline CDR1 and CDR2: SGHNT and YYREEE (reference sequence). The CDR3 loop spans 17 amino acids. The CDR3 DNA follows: TGTGCCAGCAGCAGAGTTCTTGTAGCGGGAGTGGACTACGAGCAGTACTTC. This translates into CASSRVLVAGVDYEQYF. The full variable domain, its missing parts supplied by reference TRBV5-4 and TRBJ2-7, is ETGVTQSPTHLIKTRGQQVTLRCSSQSGHNTVSWYQQALGQGPQFIFQYYREEENGRGNFPPRFSGLQFPNYSSELNVNALELDDSALYLCASSRVLVAGVDYEQYFGPGTRLTVT.

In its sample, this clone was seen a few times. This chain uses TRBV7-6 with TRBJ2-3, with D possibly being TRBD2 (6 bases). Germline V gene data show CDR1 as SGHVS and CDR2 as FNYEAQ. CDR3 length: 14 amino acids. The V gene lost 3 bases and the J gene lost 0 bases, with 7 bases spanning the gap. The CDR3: CASSFSGSTDTQYF. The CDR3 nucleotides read TGTGCCAGCAGCTTTAGCGGTAGCACAGATACGCAGTATTTT. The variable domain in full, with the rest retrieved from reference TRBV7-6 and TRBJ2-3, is GAGVSQSPRYKVTKRGQDVALRCDPISGHVSLYWYRQALGQGPEFLTYFNYEAQQDKSGLPNDRFSAERPEGSISTLTIQRTEQRDSAMYRCASSFSGSTDTQYFGPGTRLTVL.

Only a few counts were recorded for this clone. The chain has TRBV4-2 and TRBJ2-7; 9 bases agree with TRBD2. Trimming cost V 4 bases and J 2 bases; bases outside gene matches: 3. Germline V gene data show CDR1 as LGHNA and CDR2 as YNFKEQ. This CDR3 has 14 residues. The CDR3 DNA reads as TGTGCCAGCAGCCTCCTAGCGGGGACCTACGAGCAGTACTTC. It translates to CASSLLAGTYEQYF.

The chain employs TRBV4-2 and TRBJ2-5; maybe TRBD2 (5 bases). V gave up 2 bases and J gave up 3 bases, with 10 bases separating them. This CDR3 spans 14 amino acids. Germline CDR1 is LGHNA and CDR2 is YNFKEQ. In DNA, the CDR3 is TGTGCCAGCAGCCAATTTCTAGCAAAAGAGACCCAGTACTTC. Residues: CASSQFLAKETQYF.

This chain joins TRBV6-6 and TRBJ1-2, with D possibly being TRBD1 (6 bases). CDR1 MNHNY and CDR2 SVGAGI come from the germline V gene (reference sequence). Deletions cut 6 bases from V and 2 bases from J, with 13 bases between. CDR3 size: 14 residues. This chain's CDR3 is CASSLRQDNYGYTF. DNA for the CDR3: TGTGCCAGCAGCCTCCGACAGGACAACTATGGCTACACCTTC.

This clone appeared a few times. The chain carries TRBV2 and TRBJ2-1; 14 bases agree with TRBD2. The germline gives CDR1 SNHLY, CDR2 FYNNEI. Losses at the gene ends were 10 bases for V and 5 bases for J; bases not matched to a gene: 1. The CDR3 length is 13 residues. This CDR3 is CATGLAGDNEQFF. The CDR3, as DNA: TGTGCCACGGGACTAGCGGGAGACAATGAGCAGTTCTTC.

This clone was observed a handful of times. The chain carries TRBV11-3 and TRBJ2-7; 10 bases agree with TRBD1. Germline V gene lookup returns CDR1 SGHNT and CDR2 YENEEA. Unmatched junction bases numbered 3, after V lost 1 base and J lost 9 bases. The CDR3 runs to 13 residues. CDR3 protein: CASSLGQGARQYF. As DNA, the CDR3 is TGTGCCAGCAGCTTAGGACAGGGGGCAAGGCAGTACTTC.

The CDR3 DNA is TGTGCCAGCAGCTCACAGGGAATTGAGCAGTTCTTC. It codes for CASSSQGIEQFF. The chain uses TRBV5-4 and TRBJ2-1, with D perhaps TRBD1 (6 bases). This CDR3 is 12 amino acids long. The germline V gene encodes CDR1 SGHNT and CDR2 YYREEE (reference sequence). V lost 3 bases, J lost 9 bases, and 10 bases lay in between.

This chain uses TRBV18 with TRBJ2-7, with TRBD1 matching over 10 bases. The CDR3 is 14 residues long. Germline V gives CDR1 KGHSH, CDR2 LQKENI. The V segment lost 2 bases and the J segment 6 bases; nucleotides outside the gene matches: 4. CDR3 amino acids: CASSPGTGVREQYF. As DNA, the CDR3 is TGTGCCAGCTCACCAGGGACAGGGGTTCGCGAGCAGTACTTC.

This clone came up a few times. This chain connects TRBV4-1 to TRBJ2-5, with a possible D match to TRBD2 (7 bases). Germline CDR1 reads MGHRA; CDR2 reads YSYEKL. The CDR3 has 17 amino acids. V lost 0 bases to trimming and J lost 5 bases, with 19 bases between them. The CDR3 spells CASSQDGGGPSRETQYF. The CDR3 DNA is TGCGCCAGCAGCCAAGATGGGGGGGGGCCATCTCGGGAGACCCAGTACTTC.

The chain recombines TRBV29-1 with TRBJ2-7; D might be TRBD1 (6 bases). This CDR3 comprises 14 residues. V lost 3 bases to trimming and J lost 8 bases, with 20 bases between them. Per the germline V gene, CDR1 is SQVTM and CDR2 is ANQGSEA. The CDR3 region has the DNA TGCAGCGTTGAGTTCAGGGCCAGGGGTAATCAGCAGTACTTC. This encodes CSVEFRARGNQQYF.